Listed below are T cell receptor beta chains from one sample, sequenced in a study of T cells after yellow fever vaccination. TCRdb processed the 5' RACE reads anew with MiXCR; each CDR3 protein has one entry. The sample includes around 610,000 distinct CDR3 sequences, approximately 13% seen only once; the top ten take more than 13%. The source material was PBMCs, sampled on the day of the yellow fever booster vaccination. The receptor set was obtained from a man aged 25-40 years who received the YFV17D yellow fever vaccine. CDR3s include the opening cysteine and the closing phenylalanine or tryptophan. D genes are given only for firm matches. Only some rows state a clone size, as once, few, many or a class for expanded clones.

d_gene	abundance	v_gene	j_gene	CDR3nt	CDR3aa
-	few	TRBV9	TRBJ1-5	TGTGCCAGCAGCAACCGGGACGGCTATGGGCAGCCCCAGCATTTT	CASSNRDGYGQPQHF
-	-	TRBV6-2/TRBV6-3	TRBJ2-7	TGTGCCAGCAGTTTCCCCGGGACGTCTTGGGACGAGCAGTACTTC	CASSFPGTSWDEQYF
TRBD2	-	TRBV25-1	TRBJ2-1	TGTGCCAGCAGTAGAGGCGGGAGGGCCACTGAGCAGTTCTTC	CASSRGGRATEQFF
TRBD1	-	TRBV4-2	TRBJ1-2	TGTGCCAGCACCGAAGGGGGCGGAAAGGCCAGCTATGGCTACACCTTC	CASTEGGGKASYGYTF
-	-	TRBV20-1	TRBJ1-1	TGCAGTGCACGGTCAGGCGGTCTCGACACTGAAGCTTTCTTT	CSARSGGLDTEAFF
-	few	TRBV15	TRBJ1-4	TGTGCCACCAGCAGGCTAACTAATGAAAAACTGTTTTTT	CATSRLTNEKLFF
-	few	TRBV23-1	TRBJ1-5	TGCGCCAGCAGTCAGAGCAGGGCTGGAAACAGTGTCCCTCAGCCCCAGCATTTT	CASSQSRAGNSVPQPQHF
-	-	TRBV7-9	TRBJ2-7	TGTGCCAGCAGCTCGGACAGACGAATACCCTACGAGCAGTACTTC	CASSSDRRIPYEQYF
-	-	TRBV24-1	TRBJ2-2	TGTGCCACCAGTGATCCTACACGTAACACCGGGGAGCTGTTTTTT	CATSDPTRNTGELFF
-	-	TRBV7-2	TRBJ1-3	TGTGCCAGCAGCTTGCAGGGACCACACTCTGGAAACACCATATATTTT	CASSLQGPHSGNTIYF
-	few	TRBV20-1	TRBJ2-7	TGCAGTGCATACAGGGTCTCCTACGAGCAGTACTTC	CSAYRVSYEQYF